Listed below are T cell receptor beta chains from one sample, sequenced in a study of shared clonotypes between healthy human individuals. Data came from immunoSEQ multiplex PCR; TCRdb stores just in-frame clones and leaves some out. The sample consists of roughly 1,800,000 clones, about 94% of them appearing once. Sequencing was carried out using naive CD8+ T cells sorted from blood. These receptors were obtained from a man younger than 30 in good health. The CDR3 runs from the conserved cysteine through the conserved F or W. The D gene is left open where the match is weak. The listing skips clone size in some rows; elsewhere it reads once, few, many or a size class.

d_gene	j_gene	abundance	v_gene	CDR3nt	CDR3aa
NA	TRBJ2-7	many	TRBV4-2	TGTGCCAGCAGCGAGGGGGGTTACGAGCAGTACTTC	CASSEGGYEQYF
NA	TRBJ2-7	NA	TRBV6-5	TGTGCCAGCAGTCCCCGGGACAACTACGAGCAGTACTTC	CASSPRDNYEQYF
NA	TRBJ1-5	NA	TRBV28	TGTGCCAGCAGTTTATACGGGACAACCATTGGGAGCAATCAGCCCCAGCATTTT	CASSLYGTTIGSNQPQHF
NA	TRBJ2-7	NA	TRBV9	TGTGCCAGCAGCGTAGGCGCAGACTCCTACGAGCAGTACTTC	CASSVGADSYEQYF
NA	TRBJ2-3	NA	TRBV9	TGTGCCAGCAGCGTAGGGGGGGCGCGAGATACGCAGTATTTT	CASSVGGARDTQYF
NA	TRBJ2-5	NA	TRBV29-1	TGCAGCGTTTTTGGGGAAGAGACCCAGTACTTC	CSVFGEETQYF
NA	TRBJ1-6	few	TRBV14	TGTGCCAGCAGCCAAGCCATGGGGAATTCACCCCTCCACTTT	CASSQAMGNSPLHF
TRBD2	TRBJ2-1	NA	TRBV25-1	TGTGCCAGCAGTGAATCGATGGGCGGGAGTAGGGGCAATGAGCAGTTCTTC	CASSESMGGSRGNEQFF
TRBD2	TRBJ2-1	NA	TRBV6-4	TGTGCCAGCAGTGACTCGACTAGCGGGAGAGGCAATGAGCAGTTCTTC	CASSDSTSGRGNEQFF
NA	TRBJ2-7	NA	TRBV13	TGTGCCAGCAGCTTACAACTCTCGAGCTCCTACGAGCAGTACTTC	CASSLQLSSSYEQYF
NA	TRBJ2-7	NA	TRBV28	TGTGCCAGCAGTTCGCCCAACGAGCAGTACTTC	CASSSPNEQYF
NA	TRBJ2-3	once	TRBV4-1	TGCGCCAGCCGAGGACGGCAGGGTGCAACAGATACGCAGTATTTT	CASRGRQGATDTQYF
NA	TRBJ1-1	NA	TRBV5-8	TGTGCCAGCAGCCTGGACAGGAACACTGAAGCTTTCTTT	CASSLDRNTEAFF
TRBD2	TRBJ2-1	NA	TRBV5-1	TGCGCCAGCAGCTTGGCTGTTACAGCGGGAGCCAATGAGCAGTTCTTC	CASSLAVTAGANEQFF
TRBD2	TRBJ2-3	NA	TRBV7-3	TGTGCCAGCAACTCGGGGGGTGGCAGAGATACGCAGTATTTT	CASNSGGGRDTQYF
NA	TRBJ2-1	NA	TRBV7-2	TGTGCCAGCAGCCCACTCCCAGGCGATACCTACAATGAGCAGTTCTTC	CASSPLPGDTYNEQFF
NA	TRBJ2-3	NA	TRBV10-1	TGCGCCAGCAGTGAGACGGGGGTCGCAGATACGCAGTATTTT	CASSETGVADTQYF
NA	TRBJ2-1	NA	TRBV19	TGTGCCAGTAGTATTGATTGGGGGTCGTTTGAGCAGTTCTTC	CASSIDWGSFEQFF
TRBD1	TRBJ2-2	NA	TRBV27	TGTGCCAGCAGTTCCAGGGGGCTGGGAACCGGGGAGCTGTTTTTT	CASSSRGLGTGELFF
NA	TRBJ2-7	once	TRBV7-6	TGTGCCAGCAGCTTAGGGGGTTCGGGGGTTAACCCCTACGAGCAGTACTTC	CASSLGGSGVNPYEQYF
NA	TRBJ2-2	NA	TRBV13	TGTGCCAGCAGCTTAGAGCAACCGAACACCGGGGAGCTGTTTTTT	CASSLEQPNTGELFF
NA	TRBJ1-1	NA	TRBV29-1	TGCAGCGTTGTGGCGGGGGAAGCTTTCTTT	CSVVAGEAFF
TRBD1	TRBJ1-2	NA	TRBV2	TGTGCCAGCAGTGAAGCGGCTGGGACAGGATTAACCTATGGCTACACCTTC	CASSEAAGTGLTYGYTF
NA	TRBJ2-7	NA	TRBV5-1	TGCGCCAGCAGCTTGGAGGTCTCCTACGAGCAGTACTTC	CASSLEVSYEQYF
NA	TRBJ2-7	NA	TRBV5-6	TGTGCCAGCAGCTTGGGGTCGGCTTATCCCTACGAGCAGTACTTC	CASSLGSAYPYEQYF
NA	TRBJ2-2	NA	TRBV5-4	TGTGCCAGCAGCTTGGGCATGAACACCGGGGAGCTGTTTTTT	CASSLGMNTGELFF
TRBD2	TRBJ2-3	NA	TRBV30	TGTGCCTGGACTAGCGGGAATATAGATACGCAGTATTTT	CAWTSGNIDTQYF
NA	TRBJ2-2	few	TRBV27	TGTGCCAGCACCACCAGGGGGAACACCGGGGAGCTGTTTTTT	CASTTRGNTGELFF
NA	TRBJ2-5	NA	TRBV9	TGTGCCAGCAGCGGTATAAGACAAGAGACCCAGTACTTC	CASSGIRQETQYF
NA	TRBJ2-5	NA	TRBV13	TGTGCCAGCAGCTTCGAGTACCAAGAGACCCAGTACTTC	CASSFEYQETQYF
NA	TRBJ1-6	NA	TRBV7-2	TGTGCCAGCAGCTTAGTCCGGGGGTATTCACCCCTCCACTTT	CASSLVRGYSPLHF
TRBD1	TRBJ1-1	few	TRBV2	TGTGCCAGCTGGACCGGGACAGGGAACACTGAAGCTTTCTTT	CASWTGTGNTEAFF
NA	TRBJ2-1	NA	TRBV7-9	TGTGCCAGCACCCCGGGATACAATGAGCAGTTCTTC	CASTPGYNEQFF
TRBD1	TRBJ1-5	NA	TRBV12-5	TGTGCTAGTGGCCCCGGGACAGTTGGGGATCAGCCCCAGCATTTT	CASGPGTVGDQPQHF
NA	TRBJ1-3	NA	TRBV6-5	TGTGCCAGCAGTTCCCATGGGGAGGGGTCTGGAAACACCATATATTTT	CASSSHGEGSGNTIYF
NA	TRBJ1-6	NA	TRBV30	TGTGCCTGGAGTGCCCCGGGGAATTCACCCCTCCACTTT	CAWSAPGNSPLHF
TRBD1	TRBJ1-2	NA	TRBV29-1	TGCAGCACCTGGGACAGGGTAGAGAGCTATGGCTACACCTTC	CSTWDRVESYGYTF
TRBD2	TRBJ2-2	NA	TRBV6-5	TGTGCCAGCAGCTTAGCGGGGGGGCCGACCGGGGAGCTGTTTTTT	CASSLAGGPTGELFF
NA	TRBJ2-7	NA	TRBV28	TGTGCCAGCAGTTTGGGGGAAACCTACGAGCAGTACTTC	CASSLGETYEQYF
NA	TRBJ1-1	once	TRBV13	TGTGCCAGCAGCCCGGGACGTAGACTGAACACTGAAGCTTTCTTT	CASSPGRRLNTEAFF
NA	TRBJ2-2	NA	TRBV10-1	TGCGCCAGCAGTGAAGTAAAAACCGGGGAGCTGTTTTTT	CASSEVKTGELFF
TRBD1	TRBJ2-7	NA	TRBV13	TGTGCCAGCAGCCCCGGGGACAGCCTCAACGAGCAGTACTTC	CASSPGDSLNEQYF
NA	TRBJ1-2	NA	TRBV10-3	TGTGCCATCAGTGAGTCGACCGACAGCTATCCTAACTATGGCTACACCTTC	CAISESTDSYPNYGYTF
TRBD1	TRBJ1-5	NA	TRBV19	TGTGCCAGTAGTACCTGGAGGACAGGGGGCTCCAATCAGCCCCAGCATTTT	CASSTWRTGGSNQPQHF
NA	TRBJ2-7	NA	TRBV4-3	TGCGCCAGCAGCCAAGGTTGGGACCCTGCCTACGAGCAGTACTTC	CASSQGWDPAYEQYF
TRBD2	TRBJ2-7	NA	TRBV9	TGTGCCAGCAGCGTCGATAGCGGGAGCCTCAACGAGCAGTACTTC	CASSVDSGSLNEQYF
NA	TRBJ2-7	NA	TRBV6-5	TGTGCCAGCAGCCCTAGCGCCACCTACGAGCAGTACTTC	CASSPSATYEQYF